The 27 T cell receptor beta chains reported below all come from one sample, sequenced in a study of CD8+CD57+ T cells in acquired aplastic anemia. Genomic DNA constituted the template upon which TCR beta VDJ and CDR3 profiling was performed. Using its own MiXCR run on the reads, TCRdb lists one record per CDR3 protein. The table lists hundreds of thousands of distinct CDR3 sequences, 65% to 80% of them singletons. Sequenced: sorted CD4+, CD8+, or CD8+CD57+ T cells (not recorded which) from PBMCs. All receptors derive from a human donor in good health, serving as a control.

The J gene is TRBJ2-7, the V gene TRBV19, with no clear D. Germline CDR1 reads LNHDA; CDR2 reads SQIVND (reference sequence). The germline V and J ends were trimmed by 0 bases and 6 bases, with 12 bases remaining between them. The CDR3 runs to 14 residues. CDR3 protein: CASSIERGASEQYF. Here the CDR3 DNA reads TGTGCCAGTAGTATAGAGCGAGGCGCCTCCGAGCAGTACTTC.

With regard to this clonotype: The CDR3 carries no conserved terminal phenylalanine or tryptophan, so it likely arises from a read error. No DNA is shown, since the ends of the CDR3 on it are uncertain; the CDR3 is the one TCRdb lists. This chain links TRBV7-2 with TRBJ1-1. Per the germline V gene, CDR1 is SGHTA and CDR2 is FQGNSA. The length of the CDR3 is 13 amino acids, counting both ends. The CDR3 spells CASSIWPYEQYFG.

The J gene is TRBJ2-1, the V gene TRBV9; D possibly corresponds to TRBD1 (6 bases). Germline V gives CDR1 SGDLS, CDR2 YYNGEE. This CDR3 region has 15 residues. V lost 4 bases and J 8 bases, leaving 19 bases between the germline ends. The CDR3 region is CASSFAQGGADEQFF. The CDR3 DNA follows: TGTGCCAGCAGCTTTGCACAGGGTGGAGCGGATGAGCAGTTCTTC. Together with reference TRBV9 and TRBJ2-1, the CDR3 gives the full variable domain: DSGVTQTPKHLITATGQRVTLRCSPRSGDLSVYWYQQSLDQGLQFLIQYYNGEERAKGNILERFSAQQFPDLHSELNLSSLELGDSALYFCASSFAQGGADEQFFGPGTRLTVL.

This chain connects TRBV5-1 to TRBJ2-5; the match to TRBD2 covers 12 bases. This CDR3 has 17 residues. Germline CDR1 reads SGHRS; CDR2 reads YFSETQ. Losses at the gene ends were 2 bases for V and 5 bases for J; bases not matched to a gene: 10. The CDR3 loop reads CASSFLAGGDWSETQYF. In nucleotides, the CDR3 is TGCGCCAGCAGCTTCCTAGCGGGGGGGGACTGGTCTGAGACCCAGTACTTC.

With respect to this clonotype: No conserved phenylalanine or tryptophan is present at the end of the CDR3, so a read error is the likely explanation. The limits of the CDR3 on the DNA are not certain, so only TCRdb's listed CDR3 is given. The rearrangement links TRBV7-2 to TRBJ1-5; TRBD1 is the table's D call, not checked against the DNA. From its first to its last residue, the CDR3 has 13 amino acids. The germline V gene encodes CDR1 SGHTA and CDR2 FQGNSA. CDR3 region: CASSPRGGSPSQH.

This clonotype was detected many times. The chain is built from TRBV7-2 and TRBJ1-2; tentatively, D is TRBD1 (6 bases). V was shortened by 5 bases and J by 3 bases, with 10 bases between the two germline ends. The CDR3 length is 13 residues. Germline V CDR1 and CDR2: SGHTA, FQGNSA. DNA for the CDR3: TGTGCCAGCAGCCCGCACAGGGACTATGGCTACACCTTC. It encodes CASSPHRDYGYTF.

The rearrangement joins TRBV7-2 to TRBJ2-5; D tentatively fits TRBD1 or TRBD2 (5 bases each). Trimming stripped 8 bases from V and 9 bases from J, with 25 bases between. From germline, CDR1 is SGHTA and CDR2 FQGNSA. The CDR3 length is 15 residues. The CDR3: CASSTGTGQQDSQYF. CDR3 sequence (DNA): TGTGCCAGCTCCACGGGAACCGGACAACAAGACTCCCAGTACTTC.

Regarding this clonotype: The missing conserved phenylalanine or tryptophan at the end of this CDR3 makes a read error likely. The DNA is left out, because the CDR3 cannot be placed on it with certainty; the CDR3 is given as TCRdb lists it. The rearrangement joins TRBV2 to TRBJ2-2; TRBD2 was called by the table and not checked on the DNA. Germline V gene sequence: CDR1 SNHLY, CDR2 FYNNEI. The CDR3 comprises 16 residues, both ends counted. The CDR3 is CASSMGTSGGTGELFS.

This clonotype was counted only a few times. The CDR3 region is CASSEGLAGGADTQYF. The DNA for the CDR3 is TGTGCCAGCAGCGAGGGACTAGCGGGGGGCGCAGATACGCAGTATTTT. This chain joins TRBV9 and TRBJ2-3, with TRBD2 matching 15 bases. With 3 bases clipped from V and 4 bases from J, the junction kept 3 bases outside the gene matches. Germline CDR1 reads SGDLS; CDR2 reads YYNGEE. The CDR3 has 16 amino acids.

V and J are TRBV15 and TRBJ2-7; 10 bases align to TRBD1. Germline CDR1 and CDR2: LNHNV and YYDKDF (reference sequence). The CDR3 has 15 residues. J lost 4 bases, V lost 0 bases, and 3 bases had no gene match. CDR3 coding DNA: TGTGCCACCAGCAGAGATTGGGACAGGGGATACGAGCAGTACTTC. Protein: CATSRDWDRGYEQYF.

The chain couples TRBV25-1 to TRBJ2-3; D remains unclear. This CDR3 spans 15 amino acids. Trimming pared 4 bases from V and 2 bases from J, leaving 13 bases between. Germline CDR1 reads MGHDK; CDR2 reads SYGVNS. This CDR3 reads CASSAAMGTTDTQYF. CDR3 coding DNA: TGTGCCAGCAGTGCCGCAATGGGTACCACAGATACGCAGTATTTT.

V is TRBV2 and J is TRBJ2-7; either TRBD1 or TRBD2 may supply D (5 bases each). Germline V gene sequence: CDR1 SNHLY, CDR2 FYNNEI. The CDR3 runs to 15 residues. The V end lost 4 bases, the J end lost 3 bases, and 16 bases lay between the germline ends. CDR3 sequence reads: CASSGGVGSDYEQYF. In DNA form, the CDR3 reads TGTGCCAGCAGTGGAGGGGTGGGGTCAGACTACGAGCAGTACTTC.

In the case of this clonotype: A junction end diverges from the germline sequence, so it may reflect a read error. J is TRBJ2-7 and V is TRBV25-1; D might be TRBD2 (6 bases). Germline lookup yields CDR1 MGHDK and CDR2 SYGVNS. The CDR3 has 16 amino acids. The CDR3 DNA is TGTGCCAGCAGGGGCAACGCGGGAACGGACTCCAACGAGCAGTACTTC. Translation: CASRGNAGTDSNEQYF.

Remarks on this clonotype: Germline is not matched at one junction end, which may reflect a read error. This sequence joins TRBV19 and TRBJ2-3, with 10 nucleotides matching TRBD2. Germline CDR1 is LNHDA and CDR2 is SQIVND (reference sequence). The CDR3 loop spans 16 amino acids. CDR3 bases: TGTGCCAGTGGTATAAGCGGGGGGGGACGCACAGATACGCAGTATTTT. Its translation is CASGISGGGRTDTQYF.

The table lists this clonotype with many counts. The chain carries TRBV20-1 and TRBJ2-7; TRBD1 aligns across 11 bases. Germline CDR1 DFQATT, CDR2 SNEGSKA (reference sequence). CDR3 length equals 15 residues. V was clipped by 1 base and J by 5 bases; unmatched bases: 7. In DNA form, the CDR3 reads TGCAGTGCTAGAGCGGGGACAGGGGGTGTCAACGAGCAGTACTTC. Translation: CSARAGTGGVNEQYF.

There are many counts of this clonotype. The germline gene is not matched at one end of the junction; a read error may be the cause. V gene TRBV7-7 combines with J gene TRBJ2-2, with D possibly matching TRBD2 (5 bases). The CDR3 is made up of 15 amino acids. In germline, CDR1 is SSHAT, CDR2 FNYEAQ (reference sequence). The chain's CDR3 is CASRNPEAGTGELFF. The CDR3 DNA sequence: TGTGCTAGCAGAAATCCGGAGGCGGGCACCGGGGAGCTGTTTTTT.

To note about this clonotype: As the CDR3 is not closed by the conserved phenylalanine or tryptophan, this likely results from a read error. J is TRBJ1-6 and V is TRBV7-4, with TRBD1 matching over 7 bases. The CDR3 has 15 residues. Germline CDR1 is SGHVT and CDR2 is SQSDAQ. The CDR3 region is CASSLGDSYNPPLHL. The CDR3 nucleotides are TGTGCCAGCAGTTTAGGGGACAGCTATAATCCACCCCTCCACCTT.

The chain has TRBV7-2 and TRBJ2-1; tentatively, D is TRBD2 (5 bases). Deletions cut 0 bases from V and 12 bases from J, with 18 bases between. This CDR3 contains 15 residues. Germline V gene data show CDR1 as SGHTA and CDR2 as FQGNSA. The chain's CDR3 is CASSLAGITEALQFF. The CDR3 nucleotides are TGTGCCAGCAGCTTAGCCGGGATAACTGAAGCTTTGCAGTTCTTC.

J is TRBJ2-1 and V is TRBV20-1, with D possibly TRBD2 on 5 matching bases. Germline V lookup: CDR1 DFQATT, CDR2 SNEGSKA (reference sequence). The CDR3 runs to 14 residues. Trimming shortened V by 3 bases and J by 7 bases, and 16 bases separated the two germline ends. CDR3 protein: CSASRELVFNEQFF. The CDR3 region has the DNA TGCAGTGCTAGTCGGGAACTAGTATTTAATGAGCAGTTCTTC.

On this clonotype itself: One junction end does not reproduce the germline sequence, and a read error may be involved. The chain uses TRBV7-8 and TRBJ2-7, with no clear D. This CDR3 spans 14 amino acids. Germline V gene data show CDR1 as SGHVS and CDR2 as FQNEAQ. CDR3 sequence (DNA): TGTGCCAGCAGCCCGTCTGGAGCAGCAGATACGCAGTATTTC. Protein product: CASSPSGAADTQYF.

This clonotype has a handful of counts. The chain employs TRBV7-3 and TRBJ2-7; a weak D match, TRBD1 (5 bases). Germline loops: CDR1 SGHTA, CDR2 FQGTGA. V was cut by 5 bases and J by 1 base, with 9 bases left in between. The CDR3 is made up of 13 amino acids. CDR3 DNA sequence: TGTGCCAGCAGCGTGGACATTTCCTACGAGCAGTACTTC. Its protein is CASSVDISYEQYF.

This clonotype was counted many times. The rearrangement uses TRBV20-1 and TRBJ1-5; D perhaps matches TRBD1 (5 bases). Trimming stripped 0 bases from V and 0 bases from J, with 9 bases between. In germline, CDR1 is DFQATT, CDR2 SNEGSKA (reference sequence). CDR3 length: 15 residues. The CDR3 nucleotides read TGCAGTGCTAGAGATTGGACAAGTAGCAATCAGCCCCAGCATTTT. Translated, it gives CSARDWTSSNQPQHF.

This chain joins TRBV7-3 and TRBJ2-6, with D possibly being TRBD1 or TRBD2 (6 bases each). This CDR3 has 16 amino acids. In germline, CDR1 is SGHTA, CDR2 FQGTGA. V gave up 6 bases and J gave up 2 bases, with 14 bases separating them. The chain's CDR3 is CASRMVGGAGANVLTF. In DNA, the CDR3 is TGTGCCAGCAGGATGGTCGGGGGCGCTGGGGCCAACGTCCTGACTTTC.

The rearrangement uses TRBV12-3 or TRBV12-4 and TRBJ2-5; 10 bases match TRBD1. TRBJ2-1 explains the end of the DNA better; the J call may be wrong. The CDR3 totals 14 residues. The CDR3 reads CASSSGQGYNEQFF. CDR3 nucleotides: TGTGCCAGCAGTTCGGGACAGGGGTACAATGAGCAGTTCTTC.

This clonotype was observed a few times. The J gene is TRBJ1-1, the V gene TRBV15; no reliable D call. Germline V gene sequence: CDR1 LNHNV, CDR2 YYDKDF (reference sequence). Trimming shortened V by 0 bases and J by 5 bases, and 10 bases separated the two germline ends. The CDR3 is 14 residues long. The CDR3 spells CATSRDPGATEAFF. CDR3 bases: TGTGCCACCAGCAGAGATCCCGGTGCGACTGAAGCTTTCTTT.

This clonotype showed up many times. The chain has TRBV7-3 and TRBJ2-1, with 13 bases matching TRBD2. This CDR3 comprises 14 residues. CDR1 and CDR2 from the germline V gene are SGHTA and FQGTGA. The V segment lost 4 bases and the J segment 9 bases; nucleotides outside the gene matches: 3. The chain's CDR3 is CASSSGTSGVEQFF. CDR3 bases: TGTGCCAGCAGCTCCGGGACTAGCGGGGTTGAGCAGTTCTTC.

CDR3 residues: CASSLGTGGLGYTF. The CDR3 DNA reads TGTGCCAGCAGCTTGGGGACAGGGGGTTTGGGCTACACCTTC. This sequence joins TRBV5-6 and TRBJ1-2, with 10 bases identical to TRBD1. Trimming removed 0 bases from V and 8 bases from J; junction bases left unmatched: 4. Germline V lookup: CDR1 SGHDT, CDR2 YYEEEE. CDR3 length: 14 amino acids.